The entry that follows covers one T cell receptor beta chain sequence. The entry originates in a study of blood T cell repertoires in COVID-19. Whole-study context: Acute and convalescent COVID-19 samples came from the United States, Italy and Spain. PBMCs, B-cell-depleted T cells, or T cells were the source of the cDNA or gDNA that made up the material.

Original analysis: From reference gene primer amplification, estimates of nucleated cell counts were derived. Only in-frame clones appear in the TCRdb table, and some are missing; sequencing was by immunoSEQ multiplex PCR. V, J and clone size were drawn from that table, and D and trimming were deduced from the DNA. The sample has 210,000 or so clones, 83% seen once. The V end lost 5 bases, the J end lost 1 base, and 12 bases lay between the germline ends. The CDR3 covers 15 residues. CDR1 SGHVS and CDR2 FNYEAQ come from the germline V gene. Material for sequencing was peripheral blood. This TCR came from a man between 45 and 60 years old with active or convalescent COVID-19. The genes are TRBV7-6 and TRBJ1-5, with no clear D. The CDR3 bases are TGTGCCAGCAGCCTCGAGGTTTCGAGCAATCAGCCCCAGCATTTT. This encodes CASSLEVSSNQPQHF.